Listed here are 21 T cell receptor beta chains from one sample, sequenced in a study of T cells in localized non-small cell lung cancer. Sequencing used immunoSEQ multiplex PCR; TCRdb keeps in-frame clones, though not all of them. The data contain tens of thousands of clones, about nine tenths of them singletons. Sequenced material: peripheral blood, taken before any cancer treatment. All receptors derive from a man aged 35 to 70 with stage I squamous cell lung carcinoma.

The chain is built from TRBV4-1 and TRBJ1-3, with D maybe TRBD1 (5 bases). CDR1 and CDR2 from the germline V gene are MGHRA and YSYEKL. The CDR3 spans 14 residues. V gave up 4 bases and J gave up 0 bases, with 7 bases separating them. The CDR3 nucleotides read TGCGCCAGCAGCCCCGGACACTCTGGAAACACCATATATTTT. It yields the protein CASSPGHSGNTIYF.

The J gene is TRBJ1-4, the V gene TRBV5-1; D perhaps matches TRBD1 (5 bases). Trimming left V 0 bases short and J 4 bases short, with 10 bases between. Germline V gene data show CDR1 as SGHRS and CDR2 as YFSETQ. The CDR3 has 15 amino acids. In nucleotides, the CDR3 is TGCGCCAGCAGCTTGGGGGGGATCGATAATGAAAAACTGTTTTTT. Translation gives CASSLGGIDNEKLFF.

The chain links TRBV28 to TRBJ2-3, with TRBD1 matching 10 bases. The V gene end was trimmed by 4 bases and the J gene end by 3 bases; junction bases not matched to a gene: 10. The CDR3 spans 17 residues. Germline values: CDR1 MDHEN, CDR2 SYDVKM. The CDR3 region is CASSSRPGQGRTDTQYF. The CDR3, as DNA: TGTGCCAGCAGTTCCCGCCCGGGACAGGGGAGGACAGATACGCAGTATTTT.

V is TRBV11-2 and J is TRBJ2-1; 10 nucleotides align to TRBD2. The germline CDR1 and CDR2 sequences are SGHAT and FQNNGV. The CDR3 is 16 residues long. V lost 5 bases, J lost 0 bases, and 4 bases stayed unmatched. CDR3 amino acids: CASSPGLASSYNEQFF. CDR3 nucleotides: TGTGCCAGCAGCCCGGGACTAGCGAGCTCCTACAATGAGCAGTTCTTC.

This chain links TRBV5-4 with TRBJ2-7, with a weak D call TRBD1 (7 bases). The length of the CDR3 is 15 residues. With 4 bases removed from V and 3 bases from J, the gap between germline ends came to 17 bases. Germline V gives CDR1 SGHNT, CDR2 YYREEE (reference sequence). CDR3 amino acids: CASSLAGQLGYEQYF. Here the CDR3 DNA reads TGTGCCAGCAGCCTGGCGGGACAGTTAGGCTACGAGCAGTACTTC.

This CDR3 is CASSVTGSTDTQYF. In DNA, the CDR3 is TGTGCCAGCAGCGTAACAGGAAGCACAGATACGCAGTATTTT. The chain uses TRBV9 and TRBJ2-3; D may be TRBD1 (5 bases). The germline V and J ends were trimmed by 1 base and 0 bases, with 6 bases remaining between them. In germline, CDR1 is SGDLS, CDR2 YYNGEE. This CDR3 has 14 residues.

This chain links TRBV29-1 with TRBJ2-1, with D perhaps TRBD2 (5 bases). CDR1 and CDR2 from the germline V gene are SQVTM and ANQGSEA. This CDR3 is built from 12 residues. Trimming removed 7 bases from V and 3 bases from J, with 10 bases in between. DNA of the CDR3: TGCAGCGATACCCGGGACTACAATGAGCAGTTCTTC. Protein product: CSDTRDYNEQFF.

This clone came up once. CDR3 sequence: CASSNRGSSGNTIYF. Here the CDR3 DNA reads TGTGCCAGCAGCAACCGGGGGTCCTCTGGAAACACCATATATTTT. The genes are TRBV5-4 and TRBJ1-3; D may be TRBD1 (5 bases). The CDR3 length is 15 residues. CDR1 is SGHNT, CDR2 YYREEE, per germline (reference sequence). The V gene lost 4 bases and the J gene lost 0 bases, with 11 bases spanning the gap.

J is TRBJ1-3 and V is TRBV9; D is ambiguous. In germline, CDR1 is SGDLS, CDR2 YYNGEE. V was clipped by 0 bases and J by 0 bases, with 7 bases between them. CDR3 length: 15 amino acids. The CDR3 is CASSVGVSSGNTIYF. The CDR3 DNA reads TGTGCCAGCAGCGTAGGGGTTTCCTCTGGAAACACCATATATTTT.

A single count supports this clone. The chain couples TRBV4-3 to TRBJ1-2; possibly TRBD1 for D (6 bases). Germline values: CDR1 LGHNA, CDR2 YSLEER. The ends were cut back, 5 bases at V and 4 bases at J, with 20 bases in the middle. CDR3 length: 16 residues. DNA for the CDR3: TGCGCCAGCAGCACATCTTCAGGGGTAGTTGTCTATGGCTACACCTTC. This encodes CASSTSSGVVVYGYTF.

The J gene is TRBJ1-2, the V gene TRBV7-2; D is unresolved. Per the germline V gene, CDR1 is SGHTA and CDR2 is FQGNSA. The CDR3 runs 11 residues. V dropped 7 bases and J dropped 6 bases, with 9 bases sitting between them. Here the CDR3 reads CASTNWDGYTF. CDR3 bases: TGTGCCAGCACCAACTGGGATGGCTACACCTTC.

This chain connects TRBV7-9 to TRBJ1-5; TRBD1 might be the D (6 bases). This CDR3 has 15 amino acids. Germline lookup yields CDR1 SEHNR and CDR2 FQNEAQ (reference sequence). V dropped 2 bases and J dropped 7 bases, with 15 bases sitting between them. The CDR3 DNA sequence: TGTGCCAGCAGCTTAAGTGGCAGGGGTGGGCAGCCCCAGCATTTT. It specifies CASSLSGRGGQPQHF.

The chain couples TRBV5-4 to TRBJ1-4; 9 nucleotides line up with TRBD1. The CDR3 contains 15 residues. Per the germline V gene, CDR1 is SGHNT and CDR2 is YYREEE (reference sequence). V shed 4 bases and J 6 bases; nucleotides not matched to a gene: 7. CDR3 DNA sequence: TGTGCCAGCAGCGGGGGACAGGGAGCGGATGAAAAACTGTTTTTT. It specifies CASSGGQGADEKLFF.

This chain links TRBV4-2 with TRBJ2-5, with D possibly matching TRBD2 (6 bases). The CDR3 spans 13 residues. Looked up from germline, CDR1 is LGHNA and CDR2 is YNFKEQ. The V end lost 0 bases, the J end lost 5 bases, and 7 bases lay between the germline ends. The CDR3 DNA is TGTGCCAGCAGCCAAGATCGGGGGGAGACCCAGTACTTC. Translated: CASSQDRGETQYF.

The chain uses TRBV4-3 and TRBJ1-6, with D uncertain. CDR1 and CDR2 from the germline V gene are LGHNA and YSLEER. The CDR3 covers 16 residues. V was cut by 0 bases and J by 7 bases, with 13 bases left in between. The CDR3 protein is CASSQEGTNMNSPLHF. The CDR3 DNA reads TGCGCCAGCAGCCAAGAGGGAACTAACATGAATTCACCCCTCCACTTT.

This clone was observed a handful of times. The chain joins TRBV5-4 to TRBJ1-6; D is ambiguous. CDR3 size: 13 residues. Germline-derived CDR1 and CDR2 are SGHNT and YYREEE (reference sequence). The V end was cut by 1 base, the J end by 11 bases, with 10 bases between. DNA for the CDR3: TGTGCCAGCAGCTTGTCTAAGGAACCACCCCTCCACTTT. Protein: CASSLSKEPPLHF.

The chain links TRBV19 to TRBJ2-7; 7 bases match TRBD1. The CDR3 totals 14 residues. In germline, CDR1 is LNHDA, CDR2 SQIVND (reference sequence). V was pared by 7 bases and J by 3 bases, with 9 bases of the junction left unmatched. CDR3 bases: TGTGCCAGTATGGCACCGGGACAGAGCTACGAGCAGTACTTC. Translating gives CASMAPGQSYEQYF. The whole variable domain, filled in from reference TRBV19 and TRBJ2-7, reads DGGITQSPKYLFRKEGQNVTLSCEQNLNHDAMYWYRQDPGQGLRLIYYSQIVNDFQKGDIAEGYSVSREKKESFPLTVTSAQKNPTAFYLCASMAPGQSYEQYFGPGTRLTVT.

CDR3 sequence: CASSLVRAPGGGYTF. For the CDR3, the DNA is TGTGCCAGCAGCTTAGTACGGGCCCCGGGAGGGGGCTACACCTTC. The genes are TRBV7-2 and TRBJ1-2; D remains ambiguous. The CDR3 is 15 amino acids. Germline V CDR1 and CDR2: SGHTA, FQGNSA. Trimming shortened V by 1 base and J by 8 bases, and 17 bases separated the two germline ends.

Regarding this clone: Other DNA sequences in this specimen translate into the identical CDR3. J is TRBJ2-5 and V is TRBV7-9; D not resolved. The CDR3 totals 13 residues. V was cut by 2 bases and J by 5 bases, with 9 bases left in between. Looked up from germline, CDR1 is SEHNR and CDR2 is FQNEAQ (reference sequence). DNA for the CDR3: TGTGCCAGCAGCTTATCGGTGGCGGAGACCCAGTACTTC. As protein: CASSLSVAETQYF.

This chain joins TRBV5-1 and TRBJ1-2, with 7 bases fitting TRBD1. Germline lookup yields CDR1 SGHRS and CDR2 YFSETQ. The CDR3 length is 13 residues. V lost 5 bases, J lost 4 bases, and 5 bases stayed unmatched. The CDR3 region has the DNA TGCGCCAGCAGTCAGGACAGGCTCTATGGCTACACCTTC. It translates to CASSQDRLYGYTF.

This clone was seen more than once but under ten times. The chain couples TRBV6-5 to TRBJ1-3, with D possibly being TRBD1 (5 bases). The CDR3 has 15 residues. Germline CDR1 is MNHEY and CDR2 is SVGAGI. The V end lost 6 bases, the J end lost 2 bases, and 14 bases lay between the germline ends. DNA of the CDR3: TGTGCCAGCAGCCCCGGTGGGGGGGCTGGAAACACCATATATTTT. This gives the protein CASSPGGGAGNTIYF.